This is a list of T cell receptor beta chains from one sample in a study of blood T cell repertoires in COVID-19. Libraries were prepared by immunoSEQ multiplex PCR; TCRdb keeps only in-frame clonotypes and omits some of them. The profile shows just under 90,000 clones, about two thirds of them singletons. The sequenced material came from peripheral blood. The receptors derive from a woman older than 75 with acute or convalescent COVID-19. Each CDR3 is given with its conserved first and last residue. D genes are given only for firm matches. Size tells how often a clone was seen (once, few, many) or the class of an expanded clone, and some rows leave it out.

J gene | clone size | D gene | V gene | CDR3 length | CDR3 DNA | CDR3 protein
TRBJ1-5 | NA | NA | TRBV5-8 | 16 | TGTGCCAGCAGCCCGGGTCGGGGGACGGGGAATCAGCCCCAGCATTTT | CASSPGRGTGNQPQHF
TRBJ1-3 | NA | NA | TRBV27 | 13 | TGTGCCAGCAGTCCTGTCTCTGGAAACACCATATATTTT | CASSPVSGNTIYF
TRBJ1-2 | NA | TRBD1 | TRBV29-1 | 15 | TGCAGCGTGACAGGGACAGGGGGCGAAAACTATGGCTACACCTTC | CSVTGTGGENYGYTF
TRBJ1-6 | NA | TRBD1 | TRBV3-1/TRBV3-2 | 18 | TGTGCCAGCAGCAACCGGGACAGGGGGCGCATGAGTAATTCACCCCTCCACTTT | CASSNRDRGRMSNSPLHF
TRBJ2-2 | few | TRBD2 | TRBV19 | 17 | TGTGCCAGTAAAACTTTGGCCCTCGGACTAGGGACCGGGGAGCTGTTTTTT | CASKTLALGLGTGELFF
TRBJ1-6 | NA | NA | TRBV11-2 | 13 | TGTGCCAGCAGCGAACAGGGTTATTCACCCCTCCACTTT | CASSEQGYSPLHF
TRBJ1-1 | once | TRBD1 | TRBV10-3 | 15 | TGTGCCATTCGTCCCGGGACAGGGGCGGGGGCTGAAGCTTTCTTT | CAIRPGTGAGAEAFF
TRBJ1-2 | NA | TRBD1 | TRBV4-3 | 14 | TGCGCCAGCAGCCTAGCAGGGGGGCGGTATGGCTACACCTTC | CASSLAGGRYGYTF
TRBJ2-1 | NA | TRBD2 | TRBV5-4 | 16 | TGTGCCAGCAGCTTGGGTGGACTAGCGGGGACGTATGAGCAGTTCTTC | CASSLGGLAGTYEQFF
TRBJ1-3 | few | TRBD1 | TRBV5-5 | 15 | TGTGCCAGCAGCCGAAACAGGGGGCTTGGAAACACCATATATTTT | CASSRNRGLGNTIYF
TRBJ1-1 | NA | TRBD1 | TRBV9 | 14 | TGTGCCAGCAGCCCGCGGACAGGGGGCACTGAAGCTTTCTTT | CASSPRTGGTEAFF
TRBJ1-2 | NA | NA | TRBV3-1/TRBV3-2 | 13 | TGTGCCAGCAGCCCCAACGACAGGACCCACTACACCTTC | CASSPNDRTHYTF
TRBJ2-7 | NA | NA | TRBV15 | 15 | TGTGCCACCAGCAGAGGCGCAGGGTTAAGCTACGAGCAGTACTTC | CATSRGAGLSYEQYF
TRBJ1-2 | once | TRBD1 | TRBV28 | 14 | TGTGCCAGCAGTACCACAGGGGCCTCCTATGGCTACACCTTC | CASSTTGASYGYTF
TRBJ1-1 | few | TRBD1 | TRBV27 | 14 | TGTGCCAGCAGGGCAGGGGGGATGAACACTGAAGCTTTCTTT | CASRAGGMNTEAFF
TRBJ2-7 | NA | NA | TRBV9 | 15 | TGTGCCAGCAGCGTAGGGGCAGGTCCCGCCTACGAGCAGTACTTC | CASSVGAGPAYEQYF
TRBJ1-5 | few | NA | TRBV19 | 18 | TGTGCCAGTAGCATGCCGGCCGGGAGGACGCGAAGCAATCAGCCCCAGCATTTT | CASSMPAGRTRSNQPQHF
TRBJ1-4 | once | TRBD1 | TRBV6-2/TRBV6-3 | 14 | TGTGCCAGCAGCTCCGGGACAGGGGGAGAAAAACTGTTTTTT | CASSSGTGGEKLFF
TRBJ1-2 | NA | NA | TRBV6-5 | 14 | TGTGCCAGCACCTCCGACAGAGGAACCTATGGCTACACCTTC | CASTSDRGTYGYTF
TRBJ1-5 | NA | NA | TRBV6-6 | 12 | TGTGCCAGCAGTTTGGAGCGGCAGCCCCAGCATTTT | CASSLERQPQHF
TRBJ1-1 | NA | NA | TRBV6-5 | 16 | TGTGCCAGCAGTTACACCCCGGGGGGGGTTGACACTGAAGCTTTCTTT | CASSYTPGGVDTEAFF
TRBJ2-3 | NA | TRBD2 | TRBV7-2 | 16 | TGTGCCAGCAGTTTACTAGCGGGGGCGAACCCCGATACGCAGTATTTT | CASSLLAGANPDTQYF
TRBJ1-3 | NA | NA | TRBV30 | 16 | TGTGCCTGGAGCCGGGAGGGTTGGAGGCACGGAAACACCATATATTTT | CAWSREGWRHGNTIYF
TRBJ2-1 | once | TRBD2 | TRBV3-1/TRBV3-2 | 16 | TGTGCCAGCAGCCAGCAAGCGGGGGGCCTTGGCAATGAGCAGTTCTTC | CASSQQAGGLGNEQFF
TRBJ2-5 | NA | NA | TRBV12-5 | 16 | TGTGCTAGTGGTTACCGTCGACAGGTCCAGGGAGTGACCCAGTACTTC | CASGYRRQVQGVTQYF
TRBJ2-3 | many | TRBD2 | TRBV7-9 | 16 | TGTGCCAGCAGCTTGGGACTAGCTACTAGCACAGATACGCAGTATTTT | CASSLGLATSTDTQYF
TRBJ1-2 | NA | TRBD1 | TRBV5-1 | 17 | TGCGCCAGCAGCTTGGCGGTGGGACAGCTTACTCTCTATGGCTACACCTTC | CASSLAVGQLTLYGYTF
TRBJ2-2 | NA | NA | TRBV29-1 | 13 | TGCAGCGTTGAAGAATATTCCACCGGGGAGCTGTTTTTT | CSVEEYSTGELFF
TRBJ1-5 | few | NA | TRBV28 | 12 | TGTGCCAGCAGTTCCCCGACTTTGCCCCAGCATTTT | CASSSPTLPQHF
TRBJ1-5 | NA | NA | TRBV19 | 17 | TGTGCCAGTGGAACTTCTAGGGGGGGGTCAGGCAATCAGCCCCAGCATTTT | CASGTSRGGSGNQPQHF
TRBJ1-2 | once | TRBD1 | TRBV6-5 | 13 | TGTGCCAGCAGACGACAGGGGGGCTATGGCTACACCTTC | CASRRQGGYGYTF
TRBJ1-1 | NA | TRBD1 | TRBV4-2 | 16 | TGTGCCAGCATCCCCGGGACAGCGTGGGTGAACACTGAAGCTTTCTTT | CASIPGTAWVNTEAFF
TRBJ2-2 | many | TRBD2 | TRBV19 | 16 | TGTGCCAGTAGTATCATAAGCGGGATAACCGGCGGGGAGCTGTTTTTT | CASSIISGITGGELFF
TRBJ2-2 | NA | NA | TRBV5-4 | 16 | TGTGCCAGCAGCCCCGGAACAGGAGGGGAGGCCGGGGAGCTGTTTTTT | CASSPGTGGEAGELFF
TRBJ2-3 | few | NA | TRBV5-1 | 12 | TGCGCCAGCAGTGAACAGACAGATACGCAGTATTTT | CASSEQTDTQYF
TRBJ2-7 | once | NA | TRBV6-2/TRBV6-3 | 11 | TGTGCCAGCAGCCCACTCTACGAGCAGTACTTC | CASSPLYEQYF
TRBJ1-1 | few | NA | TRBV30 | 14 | TGTGCCTGGTCGATCGGGCAGGGAGGGACTGAAGCTTTCTTT | CAWSIGQGGTEAFF
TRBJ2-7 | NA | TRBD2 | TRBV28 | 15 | TGTGCCAGCAGTTTAGTGTCGGGGGGCTCCTACGAGCAGTACTTC | CASSLVSGGSYEQYF
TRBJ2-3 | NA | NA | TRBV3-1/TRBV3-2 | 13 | TGTGCCAGCTCAGAAGCGGTCAGTGGGGCGCAGTATTTT | CASSEAVSGAQYF
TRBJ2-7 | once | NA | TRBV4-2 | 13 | TGTGCCAGCAGCCAAGAACGGGGCTACGAGCAGTACTTC | CASSQERGYEQYF
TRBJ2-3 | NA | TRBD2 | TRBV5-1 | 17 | TGCGCCAGCAGCTCCTCGACTAGCGGGGGGAGCCCAGATACGCAGTATTTT | CASSSSTSGGSPDTQYF
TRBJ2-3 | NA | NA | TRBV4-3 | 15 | TGCGCCAGCAGCCACAGCGGCGTCGAGCCAGATACGCAGTATTTT | CASSHSGVEPDTQYF
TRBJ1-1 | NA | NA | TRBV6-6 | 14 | TGTGCCAGCAGTTACACCCCAGGGGACACTGAAGCTTTCTTT | CASSYTPGDTEAFF
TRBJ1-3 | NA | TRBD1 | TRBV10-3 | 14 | TGTGCCATCAGTGCCCCGGGACAGGGAAACACCATATATTTT | CAISAPGQGNTIYF
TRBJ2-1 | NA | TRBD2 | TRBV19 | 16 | TGTGCCAGTAGCCCGAATCGCGGGGGGGGGTCCAATGAGCAGTTCTTC | CASSPNRGGGSNEQFF
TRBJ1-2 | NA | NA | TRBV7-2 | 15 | TGTGCCAGCAGCTTAGTCGTGTCGGACTCCTATGGCTACACCTTC | CASSLVVSDSYGYTF
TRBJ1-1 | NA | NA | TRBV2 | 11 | TGTGCCACCCCCGGGAACACTGAAGCTTTCTTT | CATPGNTEAFF
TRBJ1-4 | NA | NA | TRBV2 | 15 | TGTGCCAGCATCAAGAGTGGCAGGGGAAATGAAAAACTGTTTTTT | CASIKSGRGNEKLFF
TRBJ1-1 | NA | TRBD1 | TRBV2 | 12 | TGTGCCAGCACCCAGGACAGGCTTGAAGCTTTCTTT | CASTQDRLEAFF
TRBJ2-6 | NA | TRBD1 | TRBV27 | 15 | TGTGCCCGAACCCGACAGGGGAGGGGGGCCAACGTCCTGACTTTC | CARTRQGRGANVLTF
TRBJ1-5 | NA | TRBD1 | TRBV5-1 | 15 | TGCGCCAGCAGCCTGACAGGGTTCGGCAATCAGCCCCAGCATTTT | CASSLTGFGNQPQHF
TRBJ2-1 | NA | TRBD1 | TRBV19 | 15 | TGTGCCAGTACCGCGGACAGGGATGGCTACAATGAGCAGTTCTTC | CASTADRDGYNEQFF
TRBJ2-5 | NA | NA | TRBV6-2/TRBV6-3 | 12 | TGTGCCAGCAGCCAACGGGGGGAGACCCAGTACTTC | CASSQRGETQYF
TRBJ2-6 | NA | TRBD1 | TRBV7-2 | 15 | TGTGCCAGCAGCCAGACAGGGACTGGGGCCAACGTCCTGACTTTC | CASSQTGTGANVLTF
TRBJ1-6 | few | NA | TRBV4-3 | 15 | TGCGCCAGCAGCATAATGACCGGTAACGGGACACCCCTCCACTTT | CASSIMTGNGTPLHF
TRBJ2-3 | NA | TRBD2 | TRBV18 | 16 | TGTGCCAGCTCACCACTGGTAGCGGGGACCACAGATACGCAGTATTTT | CASSPLVAGTTDTQYF